This TCR beta chain was found in a study of graft-versus-host responses after intestinal transplantation. Study results and limitations: Among circulating GvH clones, peak levels were associated with early post-transplant declines in HvG clones. GvH clones detected in recipient marrow included some appearing first in ileum or blood.

Libraries were prepared by immunoSEQ multiplex PCR; TCRdb keeps only in-frame clonotypes and omits some of them. The table includes some 140,000 clones, approximately 92% detected once. A remark on this clone: Its matching antigen is unknown.

This clonotype was obtained from a human donor who received an intestinal transplant. The sequencing used unstimulated CD4+ T cells sorted from spleen or lymph node cells, collected before intestinal transplant.

The CDR3 region is CASSLVGTETQYF. In DNA form, the CDR3 reads TGTGCCAGCAGCTTAGTCGGGACAGAGACCCAGTACTTC. This chain uses TRBV7-2 with TRBJ2-5, with D perhaps being TRBD1 or TRBD2 (5 bases each). V was cut by 1 base and J by 4 bases, with 7 bases left in between. The V gene's germline CDR1 is SGHTA and CDR2 FQGNSA. The CDR3 totals 13 residues.